Sequencing of this T cell receptor (beta chain) was carried out in a study of T cell changes during pregnancy in multiple sclerosis. V shed 1 base and J shed 7 bases, with 14 bases lying between them. In germline, CDR1 is SGHVS, CDR2 FQNEAQ. There are 14 residues in the CDR3. Method: immunoSEQ multiplex PCR; TCRdb's copy keeps in-frame clones and lacks some. This table has fewer than 50,000 clones, 75% to 90% appearing once. This receptor was taken from a female donor in good health, enrolled as a control in a pregnancy study. The material was peripheral blood, obtained in the second trimester of pregnancy. This chain connects TRBV7-8 to TRBJ2-7; D possibly corresponds to TRBD1 (6 bases). The CDR3 is CASSLGAGAREQYF. CDR3 nucleotide sequence: TGTGCCAGCAGCTTAGGGGCAGGGGCCCGTGAGCAGTACTTC.